The entry below gives a single T cell receptor (beta chain) sequence along with its context. Antigen: not known. This sample is part of a study of T-cell reconstitution after alpha-beta-depleted transplantation in children. Germline V gene lookup returns CDR1 SGHTA and CDR2 FQGNSA. With 5 bases removed from V and 1 base from J, the gap between germline ends came to 11 bases. The CDR3 totals 14 residues. Study results and limitations: One year post-transplant, T-cell counts and diversity were largely derived from T cells produced anew.

Unique molecular identifiers were incorporated into the prepared TCRbeta library. TCRdb ran MiXCR on the PCR reads and lists one entry per CDR3 protein. Counted here are a few hundred thousand distinct CDR3 sequences, less than 9.5% occurring once; the ten biggest clones make up about 9.3%. The rearrangement uses TRBV7-2 and TRBJ1-2, with D unresolved. The input for sequencing was peripheral blood, taken 360 days after TCRalphabeta/CD19-depleted stem cell transplant. The TCR sequence derives from a female patient aged 2 to 10 who had a stem cell transplant for Fanconi anemia, so the T cells may come from the graft donor. The CDR3 coding sequence is TGTGCCAGCAGCCCGACCCCGTTTAACTATGGCTACACCTTC. It yields the protein CASSPTPFNYGYTF.